What follows are 9 T cell receptor beta chains derived from one specimen sequenced in a study of vaccination effects on CD4 cells after COVID-19. Their antigen targets remain unknown. ViraFEST assay sequencing came after antigen-specific CD4+ T cells were expanded with viral peptide pools. At the end of more than 8 days of culture, CD4+ T cells were isolated. Infection dated between March and December 2020, before the Alpha, Beta and Delta variants reached the United States. Libraries were prepared by immunoSEQ multiplex PCR; TCRdb keeps only in-frame clonotypes and omits some of them. The sample lists tens of thousands of clones; around 75% were seen once. The sample here was CD4+ T cells from PBMCs cultured with a peptide pool, taken before COVID-19 vaccination. Every receptor here comes from a human donor who had a prior SARS-CoV-2 infection.

This chain joins TRBV5-1 and TRBJ1-1; TRBD1 is a possible D gene (5 bases). The CDR3 extends over 15 amino acids. Germline loops: CDR1 SGHRS, CDR2 YFSETQ. Trimming cost V 5 bases and J 0 bases, with 14 bases left between them. The DNA of the CDR3 is TGCGCCAGCAGAGGGGAGGCGACAATGAACACTGAAGCTTTCTTT. This codes for CASRGEATMNTEAFF.

This chain connects TRBV4-1 to TRBJ1-5; D remains unclear. The length of the CDR3 is 16 residues. CDR1 and CDR2 (germline): MGHRA, YSYEKL. Trimming pared 2 bases from V and 3 bases from J, leaving 14 bases between. CDR3 sequence: CASSQRSPSDNQPQHF. DNA for the CDR3: TGCGCCAGCAGCCAACGAAGTCCCTCAGACAATCAGCCCCAGCATTTT.

The V call is TRBV7-8, the J call TRBJ1-1; TRBD1 matches at 9 bases. The CDR3 is 15 amino acids. The V gene's germline CDR1 is SGHVS and CDR2 FQNEAQ. V lost 6 bases and J lost 1; bases outside the gene matches: 6. In DNA form, the CDR3 reads TGTGCCAGCAGGAGGACAGGGGCGGAGAACACTGAAGCTTTCTTT. Translated, it gives CASRRTGAENTEAFF.

This chain links TRBV7-2 with TRBJ2-5, with D possibly being TRBD1 (5 bases). Germline values: CDR1 SGHTA, CDR2 FQGNSA. The CDR3 loop spans 15 amino acids. V shed 1 base and J shed 6 bases, with 15 bases lying between them. This CDR3 reads CASSLDSGFGQTQYF. Written as DNA, the CDR3 is TGTGCCAGCAGCTTAGATTCAGGGTTCGGGCAGACCCAGTACTTC.

V is TRBV12-3 or TRBV12-4 and J is TRBJ2-5; D is possibly TRBD2 (6 bases). This CDR3 region has 13 residues. V dropped 6 bases and J dropped 7 bases, with 15 bases sitting between them. The CDR3 region has the DNA TGTGCCAGCAGCCCCCCTGGAGGGAGGACCCAGTACTTC. This translates into CASSPPGGRTQYF.

The rearrangement uses TRBV20-1 and TRBJ2-3; D gene unclear. The germline V and J ends were trimmed by 3 bases and 0 bases, with 22 bases remaining between them. The V gene's germline CDR1 is DFQATT and CDR2 SNEGSKA (reference sequence). The CDR3 totals 18 residues. For the CDR3, the DNA is TGCAGTGCTAGTTCCTACTCCATTTATACCGGAAGCACAGATACGCAGTATTTT. Translating gives CSASSYSIYTGSTDTQYF.

This chain uses TRBV7-2 with TRBJ2-7; TRBD2 matches at 9 bases. Germline CDR1 reads SGHTA; CDR2 reads FQGNSA. The CDR3 is made up of 17 amino acids. Trimming at V came to 4 bases and at J to 4 bases, leaving 14 bases not matched to a gene. CDR3 in amino acids: CASSSRAGGGLSYEQYF. The CDR3 DNA reads as TGTGCCAGCAGCTCTCGAGCGGGGGGCGGGCTTTCGTACGAGCAGTACTTC.

The J gene is TRBJ1-3, the V gene TRBV19, with D unresolved. The CDR3 spans 13 residues. Trimming pared 7 bases from V and 4 bases from J, leaving 11 bases between. Germline assignment: CDR1 LNHDA and CDR2 SQIVND (reference sequence). The CDR3 DNA follows: TGTGCCAGTATGTTGGGGAGAGGAAACACCATATATTTT. Encoded protein: CASMLGRGNTIYF.

The sample holds a few counts of this clone. The V and J genes are TRBV5-4 and TRBJ1-1, with D possibly being TRBD1 (5 bases). This CDR3 has 13 amino acids. V lost 4 bases and J 5 bases, leaving 12 bases between the germline ends. CDR1 SGHNT and CDR2 YYREEE come from the germline V gene (reference sequence). CDR3 bases: TGTGCCAGCAGCGCCGGGGCGAGGACTGAAGCTTTCTTT. This gives the protein CASSAGARTEAFF.